The rows below give T cell receptor beta chains drawn from one sample of a study of molecular identifiers for immune sequencing clone quantification. TCRdb re-called the PCR reads with MiXCR, one entry per CDR3 protein. The sample includes approximately 590,000 distinct CDR3 sequences, about 25% seen only once; the top ten take 0.75% to 0.8%. Sequenced: naive CD8+ T cells from blood, with Jurkat cell RNA spiked in. These receptor sequences come from a human donor in good health. Some libraries in this study had Jurkat cell RNA spiked in. Both conserved end residues are part of each CDR3. Each record gives: V gene, J gene, clone size, D gene, CDR3 DNA, CDR3 protein. D genes are given only for firm matches. Rows give clone size only sometimes, using once, few, many, or a class for an expanded clone.

V gene: TRBV4-3
J gene: TRBJ2-1
clone size: NA
D gene: NA
CDR3 DNA: TGCGCCAGCAGCCAAGACACAGCGAGTGAGCAGTTCTTC
CDR3 protein: CASSQDTASEQFF

V gene: TRBV19
J gene: TRBJ1-3
clone size: NA
D gene: NA
CDR3 DNA: TGTGCCAGTAGTGTCGGGACGAGGGGGACTGGAAACACCATATATTTT
CDR3 protein: CASSVGTRGTGNTIYF

V gene: TRBV9
J gene: TRBJ1-3
clone size: NA
D gene: TRBD1
CDR3 DNA: TGTGCCAGCAGTCAGTGGGACAGCGGAAACACCATATATTTT
CDR3 protein: CASSQWDSGNTIYF

V gene: TRBV25-1
J gene: TRBJ1-5
clone size: NA
D gene: NA
CDR3 DNA: TGTGCCAGCAGTGGGCAGGACCATAGCAATCAGCCCCAGCATTTT
CDR3 protein: CASSGQDHSNQPQHF

V gene: TRBV4-1
J gene: TRBJ2-1
clone size: many
D gene: TRBD1
CDR3 DNA: TGCGCCAGCAGCGACAGGGCCCGCGAGCAGTTCTTC
CDR3 protein: CASSDRAREQFF

V gene: TRBV9
J gene: TRBJ2-3
clone size: few
D gene: NA
CDR3 DNA: TGTGCCAGCAGCACAGGGAGGGGAGCAGATACGCAGTATTTT
CDR3 protein: CASSTGRGADTQYF

V gene: TRBV20-1
J gene: TRBJ2-3
clone size: few
D gene: TRBD2
CDR3 DNA: TGCAGTGCTAGAGATTGGCTAGCGGGGACCTTTACTCTCACAGATACGCAGTATTTT
CDR3 protein: CSARDWLAGTFTLTDTQYF

V gene: TRBV12-3/TRBV12-4
J gene: TRBJ2-1
clone size: NA
D gene: TRBD1
CDR3 DNA: TGTGCCAGCAGGGGACTTAGCGGGACAGGGGCGAGCAATGAGCAGTTCTTC
CDR3 protein: CASRGLSGTGASNEQFF

V gene: TRBV28
J gene: TRBJ1-5
clone size: NA
D gene: TRBD1
CDR3 DNA: TGTGCCAGCAGAGGAGGGGGCGAATATCAGCCCCAGCATTTT
CDR3 protein: CASRGGGEYQPQHF

V gene: TRBV5-8
J gene: TRBJ2-7
clone size: NA
D gene: TRBD1
CDR3 DNA: TGTGCCAGCAGCAACCGGGACAGGGGCCCCTACGAGCAGTACTTC
CDR3 protein: CASSNRDRGPYEQYF

V gene: TRBV6-6
J gene: TRBJ1-2
clone size: NA
D gene: TRBD1
CDR3 DNA: TGTGCCAGCAGTTTAGAGAAGGGACAGACTAACTATGGCTACACCTTC
CDR3 protein: CASSLEKGQTNYGYTF

V gene: TRBV5-5
J gene: TRBJ2-7
clone size: NA
D gene: TRBD1
CDR3 DNA: TGTGCCAGCAGCTTGGACAGGGGGCCAGGCTACGAGCAGTACTTC
CDR3 protein: CASSLDRGPGYEQYF

V gene: TRBV7-9
J gene: TRBJ2-1
clone size: NA
D gene: NA
CDR3 DNA: TGTGCCAGCAGCTGGGACCCTAATGAGCAGTTCTTC
CDR3 protein: CASSWDPNEQFF

V gene: TRBV28
J gene: TRBJ1-5
clone size: many
D gene: NA
CDR3 DNA: TGTGCCAGCAGTTTCAATCAGCCCCAGCATTTT
CDR3 protein: CASSFNQPQHF

V gene: TRBV12-3/TRBV12-4
J gene: TRBJ2-1
clone size: NA
D gene: NA
CDR3 DNA: TGTGCCAGCAGCTTTACCCCTAGGGGTGAGCAGTTCTTC
CDR3 protein: CASSFTPRGEQFF

V gene: TRBV2
J gene: TRBJ2-1
clone size: NA
D gene: TRBD1
CDR3 DNA: TGTGCCAGCAGCGGGACAGGGGGCGGGTACAATGAGCAGTTCTTC
CDR3 protein: CASSGTGGGYNEQFF

V gene: TRBV29-1
J gene: TRBJ2-3
clone size: many
D gene: NA
CDR3 DNA: TGCAGCGTTGTGAGCGACAATACAGATACGCAGTATTTT
CDR3 protein: CSVVSDNTDTQYF

V gene: TRBV7-9
J gene: TRBJ2-3
clone size: NA
D gene: TRBD1
CDR3 DNA: TGTGCCAGCAGCTTAGTGGTGGGACAGGGTAATTCGCAGTATTTT
CDR3 protein: CASSLVVGQGNSQYF

V gene: TRBV6-5
J gene: TRBJ2-1
clone size: few
D gene: TRBD2
CDR3 DNA: TGTGCCAGCAGTTACACTCCAACTAGCGGGGGACAGTTCTTC
CDR3 protein: CASSYTPTSGGQFF

V gene: TRBV7-9
J gene: TRBJ2-5
clone size: few
D gene: NA
CDR3 DNA: TGTGCCAGCAGCTGGGGGTCAGATAACCAAGAGACCCAGTACTTC
CDR3 protein: CASSWGSDNQETQYF

V gene: TRBV7-6
J gene: TRBJ2-3
clone size: many
D gene: NA
CDR3 DNA: TGTGCCAGCAGCTTAGCGGTCGGGATCCTTACAGATACGCAGTATTTT
CDR3 protein: CASSLAVGILTDTQYF

V gene: TRBV2
J gene: TRBJ2-2
clone size: many
D gene: TRBD1
CDR3 DNA: TGTGCCAGCAGTGAAGCGTCGACAGGGCGGGACACCGGGGAGCTGTTTTTT
CDR3 protein: CASSEASTGRDTGELFF